These 15 T cell receptor beta chains came from one sample sequenced in a study of blood T cell repertoires in COVID-19. The assay was immunoSEQ multiplex PCR, and TCRdb's table has in-frame clones only and misses some. This sample has more than 55,000 clones, with roughly 80% found just once. Sequencing was performed on peripheral blood. Receptors originate from a woman over 75 with acute or convalescent COVID-19.

This CDR3 is CASSGFGGGAIYNEQFF. The CDR3, as DNA: TGTGCCAGTAGTGGGTTTGGTGGAGGGGCCATCTACAATGAGCAGTTCTTC. The rearrangement uses TRBV19 and TRBJ2-1; a weak D match, TRBD2 (6 bases). V shed 5 bases and J shed 3 bases, with 20 bases lying between them. Germline CDR1 and CDR2: LNHDA and SQIVND (reference sequence). CDR3 length: 17 residues.

V and J are TRBV2 and TRBJ1-1; 7 bases are a match to TRBD1. The CDR3 sequence is 15 residues long. Germline assignment: CDR1 SNHLY and CDR2 FYNNEI. Trimming removed 6 bases from V and 1 base from J; junction bases left unmatched: 8. The CDR3 sequence: CASRDRTVKNTEAFF. DNA of the CDR3: TGTGCCAGCAGGGACAGGACTGTAAAGAACACTGAAGCTTTCTTT.

V usage is TRBV4-2 and J usage is TRBJ1-1; a possible D gene is TRBD1 (5 bases). Trimming cost V 4 bases and J 1 base, with 16 bases left between them. Germline values: CDR1 LGHNA, CDR2 YNFKEQ. The CDR3 length is 16 residues. CDR3 sequence reads: CASSRQWGDANTEAFF. CDR3 nucleotide sequence: TGTGCCAGCAGCCGACAGTGGGGGGACGCGAACACTGAAGCTTTCTTT.

The rearrangement uses TRBV11-2 and TRBJ2-7, with D possibly being TRBD2 (5 bases). CDR1 is SGHAT and CDR2 is FQNNGV in the germline V gene. CDR3 length: 15 residues. V lost 2 bases and J 7 bases, leaving 18 bases between the germline ends. CDR3 loop: CASSLTGVVEGEQYF. As DNA, the CDR3 is TGTGCCAGCAGCTTAACTGGGGTGGTCGAGGGTGAGCAGTACTTC.

The chain employs TRBV7-9 and TRBJ1-5, with D possibly TRBD1 on 5 matching bases. Per germline, CDR1 SEHNR and CDR2 FQNEAQ (reference sequence). The V and J ends lost 1 base and 5 bases respectively, with 6 bases between them. The CDR3 is made up of 13 amino acids. In nucleotides, the CDR3 is TGTGCCAGCAGCTTAGAAGGGGATCAGCCCCAGCATTTT. Its protein is CASSLEGDQPQHF. The variable domain in full, with the rest retrieved from reference TRBV7-9 and TRBJ1-5, is DTGVSQNPRHKITKRGQNVTFRCDPISEHNRLYWYRQTLGQGPEFLTYFQNEAQLEKSRLLSDRFSAERPKGSFSTLEIQRTEQGDSAMYLCASSLEGDQPQHFGDGTRLSIL.

The genes are TRBV12-3 or TRBV12-4 and TRBJ2-7; a possible D gene is TRBD2 (5 bases). The CDR3 extends over 13 amino acids. V lost 6 bases and J lost 2, with 11 bases in between. CDR3 amino acids: CASSEDGTYEQYF. CDR3 nucleotides: TGTGCCAGCAGCGAGGACGGGACCTACGAGCAGTACTTC.

This clone occurred a few times. The genes are TRBV27 and TRBJ2-7, with TRBD1 matching over 12 bases. There are 15 residues in the CDR3. Germline V CDR1 and CDR2: MNHEY, SMNVEV (reference sequence). Trimming at V came to 2 bases and at J to 4 bases, leaving 3 bases not matched to a gene. The CDR3 spells CASSLRDRGPYEQYF. In DNA, the CDR3 is TGTGCCAGCAGTTTAAGGGACAGGGGGCCGTACGAGCAGTACTTC.

The chain links TRBV6-5 to TRBJ1-5; a possible D gene is TRBD1 (6 bases). The CDR3 loop spans 14 amino acids. In germline, CDR1 is MNHEY, CDR2 SVGAGI. The V end was cut by 5 bases, the J end by 3 bases, with 11 bases between. The chain's CDR3 is CASSPTGLNQPQHF. The CDR3 bases are TGTGCCAGCAGTCCAACAGGGCTCAATCAGCCCCAGCATTTT.

V and J are TRBV3-1 (or the pseudogene TRBV3-2) and TRBJ1-2; maybe TRBD1 (6 bases). V gave up 2 bases and J gave up 7 bases, with 14 bases separating them. CDR3 size: 14 residues. The germline V gene has CDR1 LGHDT and CDR2 YNNKEL (reference sequence). CDR3 residues: CASSQIGGMAGYTF. As DNA, the CDR3 is TGTGCCAGCAGCCAAATAGGGGGTATGGCTGGCTACACCTTC.

This rearrangement joins TRBV6-5 to TRBJ2-7; 9 bases are shared with TRBD1. Germline values: CDR1 MNHEY, CDR2 SVGAGI. This CDR3 spans 15 amino acids. Unmatched junction bases numbered 7, after V lost 6 bases and J lost 1 base. The CDR3 DNA follows: TGTGCCAGCAGGTCACAGGGGGCTCCTTCCTACGAGCAGTACTTC. Amino acid sequence: CASRSQGAPSYEQYF.

CDR3 loop: CASGLGLAGGTDTQYF. CDR3 bases: TGTGCTAGTGGTTTGGGACTAGCGGGGGGCACAGATACGCAGTATTTT. The chain employs TRBV12-5 and TRBJ2-3; 12 nucleotides line up with TRBD2. CDR3 length equals 16 residues. The trim removed 1 base at V and 1 base at J, leaving 0 bases unmatched. The germline V gene encodes CDR1 LGHNT and CDR2 FRNRAP.

The chain combines TRBV7-9 with TRBJ2-6, with unresolved D. Germline loops: CDR1 SEHNR, CDR2 FQNEAQ (reference sequence). The CDR3 totals 19 residues. The germline V and J ends were trimmed by 2 bases and 2 bases, with 19 bases remaining between them. CDR3 region: CASSLKSPGRSPGANVLTF. In nucleotides, the CDR3 is TGTGCCAGCAGCTTAAAGTCCCCCGGTCGGTCACCTGGGGCCAACGTCCTGACTTTC. Together with reference TRBV7-9 and TRBJ2-6, the CDR3 gives the full variable domain: DTGVSQNPRHKITKRGQNVTFRCDPISEHNRLYWYRQTLGQGPEFLTYFQNEAQLEKSRLLSDRFSAERPKGSFSTLEIQRTEQGDSAMYLCASSLKSPGRSPGANVLTFGAGSRLTVL.

The chain has TRBV19 and TRBJ1-2; no definite D call. The CDR3 extends over 13 amino acids. Trimming shortened V by 6 bases and J by 8 bases, and 16 bases separated the two germline ends. Germline V gene sequence: CDR1 LNHDA, CDR2 SQIVND (reference sequence). CDR3 region: CASSLLGRRGYTF. The CDR3 DNA follows: TGTGCCAGTAGCTTGTTAGGGCGGAGGGGCTACACCTTC.

This clone occurred once. The chain is built from TRBV9 and TRBJ1-2; TRBD1 agrees at 9 bases. The CDR3 is 15 amino acids. Per germline, CDR1 SGDLS and CDR2 YYNGEE. Trimming took 4 bases from V and 7 from J; bases not matched to a gene: 11. For the CDR3, the DNA is TGTGCCAGCAGCCAAGGGACAGGGTTCCTGAGTGGCTACACCTTC. Translation: CASSQGTGFLSGYTF. Complete variable domain (other parts from reference TRBV9 and TRBJ1-2): DSGVTQTPKHLITATGQRVTLRCSPRSGDLSVYWYQQSLDQGLQFLIQYYNGEERAKGNILERFSAQQFPDLHSELNLSSLELGDSALYFCASSQGTGFLSGYTFGSGTRLTVV.

This clone was seen a few times. The chain couples TRBV6-1 to TRBJ2-2; tentatively, D is TRBD2 (7 bases). The CDR3 length is 16 residues. CDR1 and CDR2 from the germline V gene are MNHNS and SASEGT. V was clipped by 4 bases and J by 6 bases, with 18 bases between them. DNA of the CDR3: TGTGCCAGCAGTGCAAGCCTCCTAGGGGGGGCCGGGGAGCTGTTTTTT. Its translation is CASSASLLGGAGELFF.